This passage covers 24 T cell receptor beta chains from one sample sequenced in a study of cytomegalovirus exposure and HLA in healthy donors. Both 60 Vbeta primers and 13 Jbeta primers went into the PCR. Sequencing was performed with immunoSEQ multiplex PCR; in TCRdb, only in-frame clones are kept and a portion is missing. This table has approximately 59,000 clones, 70% to 85% appearing once. Sequences were obtained from PBMCs. These receptors were taken from a girl aged 5-17 years in good health and CMV-seropositive.

The chain employs TRBV15 and TRBJ1-2, with D possibly matching TRBD1 (5 bases). Germline V CDR1 and CDR2: LNHNV, YYDKDF (reference sequence). V lost 5 bases and J 8 bases, leaving 12 bases between the germline ends. The CDR3 consists of 12 residues. The CDR3 sequence: CATSGTRGGYTF. DNA of the CDR3: TGTGCCACCAGCGGGACCCGGGGGGGCTACACCTTC.

The chain couples TRBV4-1 to TRBJ2-3, with D possibly being TRBD2 (6 bases). The CDR3 spans 16 residues. Germline V lookup: CDR1 MGHRA, CDR2 YSYEKL. V was pared by 5 bases and J by 1 base, with 16 bases between. The CDR3, as DNA: TGCGCCAGCAGCTCCATCGGGCGGGACCGCACAGATACGCAGTATTTT. Residues: CASSSIGRDRTDTQYF.

The genes are TRBV28 and TRBJ2-7, with D possibly matching TRBD2 (6 bases). Germline V CDR1 and CDR2: MDHEN, SYDVKM. V lost 6 bases and J 0 bases, leaving 21 bases between the germline ends. The length of the CDR3 is 17 residues. The CDR3 protein is CASSPPRDFLSSYEQYF. The CDR3 DNA reads as TGTGCCAGCAGCCCGCCCCGGGACTTTTTGAGCTCCTACGAGCAGTACTTC.

The rearrangement links TRBV25-1 to TRBJ1-2; no firm D call. V was clipped by 5 bases and J by 8 bases, with 21 bases between them. The CDR3 length is 15 residues. Germline V gene lookup returns CDR1 MGHDK and CDR2 SYGVNS. The CDR3 reads CASSMGGRSSWGYTF. In nucleotides, the CDR3 is TGTGCCAGCAGTATGGGCGGGAGGTCATCTTGGGGCTACACCTTC.

This clone appeared once. In DNA form, the CDR3 reads TGTGCCAGTAGTATAGCTAGCGGGGAGGGGACCCAGTACTTC. Translating gives CASSIASGEGTQYF. The rearrangement links TRBV19 to TRBJ2-5, with 9 bases matching TRBD2. The CDR3 is 14 amino acids. Germline CDR1 and CDR2: LNHDA and SQIVND (reference sequence). Trimming took 1 base from V and 7 from J; bases not matched to a gene: 4.

The chain combines TRBV29-1 with TRBJ2-1; 7 nucleotides match TRBD1. Germline loops: CDR1 SQVTM, CDR2 ANQGSEA. CDR3 size: 13 residues. V lost 5 bases to trimming and J lost 7 bases; unmatched junction nucleotides: 8. The CDR3 region is CSVSQGVGNEQFF. CDR3 sequence (DNA): TGCAGCGTTAGTCAGGGGGTAGGGAATGAGCAGTTCTTC.

This rearrangement joins TRBV7-2 to TRBJ2-5; TRBD2 is a possible D gene (5 bases). The CDR3 totals 14 residues. The germline V gene has CDR1 SGHTA and CDR2 FQGNSA. The V end lost 5 bases, the J end lost 11 bases, and 21 bases lay between the germline ends. CDR3 nucleotide sequence: TGTGCCAGCAGCCCCGTCGTTCAACTATGGGAGCAGTACTTC. Translation gives CASSPVVQLWEQYF. Filled out from reference TRBV7-2 and TRBJ2-5, the complete variable domain reads GAGVSQSPSNKVTEKGKDVELRCDPISGHTALYWYRQSLGQGLEFLIYFQGNSAPDKSGLPSDRFSAERTGGSVSTLTIQRTQQEDSAVYLCASSPVVQLWEQYFGPGTRLLVL.

The chain combines TRBV4-3 with TRBJ2-7; D uncertain. The CDR3 spans 10 residues. Trimming cost V 10 bases and J 3 bases, with 7 bases left between them. Germline assignment: CDR1 LGHNA and CDR2 YSLEER. The CDR3 here is CATSGYEQYF. The DNA for the CDR3 is TGCGCCACCTCGGGCTACGAGCAGTACTTC.

The J gene is TRBJ1-5, the V gene TRBV30, with D possibly being TRBD1 (6 bases). The germline V gene has CDR1 GTSNPN and CDR2 SVGIG (reference sequence). The CDR3 has 16 amino acids. With 1 base removed from V and 5 bases from J, the gap between germline ends came to 18 bases. The CDR3 bases are TGTGCCTGGAGTGCTTGGGGGCAGGGTTTTGATCAGCCCCAGCATTTT. Encoded protein: CAWSAWGQGFDQPQHF.

The V gene is TRBV29-1, the J gene TRBJ1-1, with 8 bases matching TRBD1. Germline trimming cut 1 base from V and 1 base from J; bases unmatched to any gene: 2. CDR3 length: 14 amino acids. Germline CDR1 is SQVTM and CDR2 is ANQGSEA. CDR3 nucleotide sequence: TGCAGCGTTGAAGGGGGACAGGAGAACACTGAAGCTTTCTTT. It codes for CSVEGGQENTEAFF.

V is TRBV5-4 and J is TRBJ2-7; 8 nucleotides match TRBD2. Trimming took 0 bases from V and 3 from J; bases not matched to a gene: 5. There are 15 residues in the CDR3. Germline CDR1 is SGHNT and CDR2 is YYREEE (reference sequence). The CDR3 protein is CASSLGGAGDYEQYF. The DNA of the CDR3 is TGTGCCAGCAGCTTGGGGGGAGCGGGGGACTACGAGCAGTACTTC. The full variable domain, with the rest looked up from reference TRBV5-4 and TRBJ2-7, is ETGVTQSPTHLIKTRGQQVTLRCSSQSGHNTVSWYQQALGQGPQFIFQYYREEENGRGNFPPRFSGLQFPNYSSELNVNALELDDSALYLCASSLGGAGDYEQYFGPGTRLTVT.

The V and J genes are TRBV29-1 and TRBJ2-3; the match to TRBD2 covers 11 bases. Germline V gene lookup returns CDR1 SQVTM and CDR2 ANQGSEA. CDR3 size: 15 residues. V was clipped by 3 bases and J by 2 bases; unmatched bases: 4. The CDR3 loop reads CSVESSGRVTDTQYF. CDR3 DNA: TGCAGCGTTGAGAGTAGCGGGAGGGTCACAGATACGCAGTATTTT.

The CDR3 coding sequence is TGTGCCAGCAGTGTGTCAGGTACGAACACTGAAGCTTTCTTT. As protein: CASSVSGTNTEAFF. The chain carries TRBV6-1 and TRBJ1-1; no clear D gene. Germline lookup yields CDR1 MNHNS and CDR2 SASEGT. This CDR3 comprises 14 residues. Between the trimmed V and J ends, which lost 4 bases and 1 base, there was a span of 10 bases.

The rearrangement uses TRBV7-9 and TRBJ2-1, with a weak D call TRBD1 (6 bases). Germline V lookup: CDR1 SEHNR, CDR2 FQNEAQ (reference sequence). V was shortened by 4 bases and J by 9 bases, with 22 bases between the two germline ends. CDR3 size: 16 residues. The CDR3 sequence is CASSSDVRGKTFEQFF. In DNA, the CDR3 is TGTGCCAGCAGCTCTGATGTGAGGGGGAAGACTTTTGAGCAGTTCTTC.

This clone was seen a handful of times. The rearrangement uses TRBV6-1 and TRBJ1-1, with no clear D. V was shortened by 5 bases and J by 8 bases, with 9 bases between the two germline ends. Germline lookup yields CDR1 MNHNS and CDR2 SASEGT. The CDR3 is 11 residues long. CDR3 in amino acids: CASSHIREAFF. The CDR3 DNA sequence: TGTGCCAGCAGTCACATCAGGGAAGCTTTCTTT.

V gene TRBV27 combines with J gene TRBJ2-5; D is perhaps TRBD2 (6 bases). The V end lost 3 bases, the J end lost 4 bases, and 12 bases lay between the germline ends. This CDR3 is built from 14 residues. Germline CDR1 and CDR2: MNHEY and SMNVEV (reference sequence). This CDR3 is CASSFSGVRETQYF. In nucleotides, the CDR3 is TGTGCCAGCAGTTTCTCGGGGGTCCGAGAGACCCAGTACTTC.

V is TRBV30 and J is TRBJ1-1; a weak D match, TRBD1 (5 bases). CDR1 GTSNPN and CDR2 SVGIG come from the germline V gene (reference sequence). The CDR3 has 13 residues. The germline V and J ends were trimmed by 0 bases and 8 bases, with 13 bases remaining between them. The CDR3 sequence: CAWSVLGGTEAFF. In DNA, the CDR3 is TGTGCCTGGAGTGTACTGGGAGGGACGGAAGCTTTCTTT.

The CDR3 DNA reads as TGTGCCAGCAGCGCGGGGACTAGCGGGAGGTACGAGCAGTACTTC. Its protein product is CASSAGTSGRYEQYF. The J gene is TRBJ2-7, the V gene TRBV9, with 15 bases lining up with TRBD2. This CDR3 region has 15 residues. From germline, CDR1 is SGDLS and CDR2 YYNGEE. J lost 4 bases, V lost 3 bases, and 2 bases had no gene match. Drawing the rest from reference TRBV9 and TRBJ2-7, the complete variable domain is DSGVTQTPKHLITATGQRVTLRCSPRSGDLSVYWYQQSLDQGLQFLIQYYNGEERAKGNILERFSAQQFPDLHSELNLSSLELGDSALYFCASSAGTSGRYEQYFGPGTRLTVT.

The chain employs TRBV13 and TRBJ2-3; no reliable D call. Germline values: CDR1 PRHDT, CDR2 FYEKMQ (reference sequence). Trimming removed 5 bases from V and 13 bases from J, with 13 bases in between. The CDR3 spans 11 residues. The chain's CDR3 is CASSPLLTEYF. CDR3 coding DNA: TGTGCCAGCAGCCCACTCCTGACTGAGTATTTT.

The V and J genes are TRBV5-1 and TRBJ1-4, with TRBD1 matching over 10 bases. With V trimmed by 3 bases and J by 7 bases, 3 bases remained unmatched. Germline lookup yields CDR1 SGHRS and CDR2 YFSETQ. There are 14 residues in the CDR3. CDR3 DNA sequence: TGCGCCAGCAGCTATGGACAGGGGGTTGAAAAACTGTTTTTT. Encoded protein: CASSYGQGVEKLFF.

This clone was observed once. This chain connects TRBV6-5 to TRBJ1-1; perhaps TRBD1 as D (5 bases). Germline CDR1 reads MNHEY; CDR2 reads SVGAGI. Trimming removed 7 bases from V and 11 bases from J, with 20 bases in between. The CDR3 covers 13 residues. This CDR3 reads CASTFNVEGRAFF. Here the CDR3 DNA reads TGTGCCAGCACCTTCAACGTGGAGGGACGGGCTTTCTTT.

CDR3 coding DNA: TGTGCCAGCAGGGGGGCAACTTATAGCAATCAGCCCCAGCATTTT. It translates to CASRGATYSNQPQHF. The rearrangement uses TRBV6-1 and TRBJ1-5, with D maybe TRBD1 (6 bases). In germline, CDR1 is MNHNS, CDR2 SASEGT. Trimming pared 6 bases from V and 0 bases from J, leaving 12 bases between. This CDR3 is built from 15 residues.

This clone was found once. This chain connects TRBV10-3 to TRBJ1-5; 10 bases line up with TRBD1. CDR3 size: 17 residues. V dropped 3 bases and J dropped 3; count of bases not matched to a gene: 8. Germline V gene lookup returns CDR1 ENHRY and CDR2 SYGVKD. The CDR3 DNA reads TGTGCCATCAGTGATGACGACGGGACAGGGGTCAATCAGCCCCAGCATTTT. It specifies CAISDDDGTGVNQPQHF.

V usage is TRBV5-4 and J usage is TRBJ1-3, with D unclear. V dropped 4 bases and J dropped 0 bases, with 8 bases sitting between them. This CDR3 has 14 residues. CDR1 and CDR2 from the germline V gene are SGHNT and YYREEE (reference sequence). CDR3: CASSPYRSGNTIYF. The CDR3 region has the DNA TGTGCCAGCAGCCCCTACCGCTCTGGAAACACCATATATTTT.